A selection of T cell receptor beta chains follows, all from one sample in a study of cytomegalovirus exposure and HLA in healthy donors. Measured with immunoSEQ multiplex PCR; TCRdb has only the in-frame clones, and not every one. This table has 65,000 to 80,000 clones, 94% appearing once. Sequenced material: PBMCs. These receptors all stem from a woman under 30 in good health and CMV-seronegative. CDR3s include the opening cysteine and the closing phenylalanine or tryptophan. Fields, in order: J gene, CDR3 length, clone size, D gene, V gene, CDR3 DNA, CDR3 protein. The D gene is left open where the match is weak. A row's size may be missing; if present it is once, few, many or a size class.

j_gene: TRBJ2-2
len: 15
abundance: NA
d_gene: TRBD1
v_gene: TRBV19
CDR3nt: TGTGCCAGTGGAAAGAGAACAGGGGTGCACGGGGAGCTGTTTTTT
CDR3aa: CASGKRTGVHGELFF

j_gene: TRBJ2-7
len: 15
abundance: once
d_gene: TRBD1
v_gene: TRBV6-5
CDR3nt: TGTGCCAGCAGTTACTCGGGACAGGGAAACTACGAGCAGTACTTC
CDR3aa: CASSYSGQGNYEQYF

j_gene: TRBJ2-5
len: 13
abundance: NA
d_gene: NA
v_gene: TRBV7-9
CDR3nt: TGTGCCAGCAGCCTTGCCGGGGTAAAGACCCAGTACTTC
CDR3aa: CASSLAGVKTQYF

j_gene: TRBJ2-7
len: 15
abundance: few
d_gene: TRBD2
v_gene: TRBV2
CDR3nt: TGTGCCAGCAGTGAAACCCTCGCGGGGGCCTACGAGCAGTACTTC
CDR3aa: CASSETLAGAYEQYF

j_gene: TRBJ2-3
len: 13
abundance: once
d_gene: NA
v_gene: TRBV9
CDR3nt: TGTGCCAGCAGCGTAGGAGTTCCAGATACGCAGTATTTT
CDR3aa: CASSVGVPDTQYF

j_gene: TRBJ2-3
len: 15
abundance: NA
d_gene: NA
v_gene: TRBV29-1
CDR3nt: TGCAGCGCCGCGGGGCCCCAGTTGTCTACAGATACGCAGTATTTT
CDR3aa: CSAAGPQLSTDTQYF

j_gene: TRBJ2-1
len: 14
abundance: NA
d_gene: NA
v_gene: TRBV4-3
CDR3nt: TGCGCCAGCAGCCAAGGTAACAGGGAGAATGAGCAGTTCTTC
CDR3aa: CASSQGNRENEQFF

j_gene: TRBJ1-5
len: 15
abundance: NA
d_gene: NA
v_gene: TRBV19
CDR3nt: TGTGCCAGTAGTATCGGAGATTATAGCAATCAGCCCCAGCATTTT
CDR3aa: CASSIGDYSNQPQHF

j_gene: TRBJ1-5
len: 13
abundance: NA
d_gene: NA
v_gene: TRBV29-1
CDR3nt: TGCAGCGTTGCCAAGGGGGGGAACCAGCCCCAGCATTTT
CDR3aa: CSVAKGGNQPQHF

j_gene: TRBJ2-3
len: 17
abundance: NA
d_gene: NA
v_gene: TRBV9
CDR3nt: TGTGCCAGCAGCGTAGGGGAAGGGCAGGGCGATACAGATACGCAGTATTTT
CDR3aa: CASSVGEGQGDTDTQYF

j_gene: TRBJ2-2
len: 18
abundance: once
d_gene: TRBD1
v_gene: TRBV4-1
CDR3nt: TGCGCCAGCAGCCAGCGCGGGACAGGGGTTCCCCTGGGCGGGGAGCTGTTTTTT
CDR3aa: CASSQRGTGVPLGGELFF

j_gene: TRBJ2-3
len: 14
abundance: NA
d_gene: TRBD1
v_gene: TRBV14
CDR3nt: TGTGCCAGCAGCCTAGGGGGCAGCACAGATACGCAGTATTTT
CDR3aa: CASSLGGSTDTQYF

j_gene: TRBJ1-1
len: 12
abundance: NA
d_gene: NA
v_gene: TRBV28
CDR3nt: TGTGCCAGCGAGTCGTGGAACACTGAAGCTTTCTTT
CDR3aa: CASESWNTEAFF

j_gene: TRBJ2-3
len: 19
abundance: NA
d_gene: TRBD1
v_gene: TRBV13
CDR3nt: TGTGCCAGCAGCTCAGATGGCCGCGTCCGGGACAGGGGGCAATATACGCAGTATTTT
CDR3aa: CASSSDGRVRDRGQYTQYF

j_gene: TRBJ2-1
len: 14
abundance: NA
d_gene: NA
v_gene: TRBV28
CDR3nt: TGTGCCAGCAGTTTAGCGGGTGGCGACAATGAGCAGTTCTTC
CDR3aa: CASSLAGGDNEQFF

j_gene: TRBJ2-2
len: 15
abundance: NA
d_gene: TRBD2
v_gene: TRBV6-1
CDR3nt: TGTGCCAGTCGCTTCGGGCTAGCGGTAACCGGGGAGCTGTTTTTT
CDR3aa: CASRFGLAVTGELFF

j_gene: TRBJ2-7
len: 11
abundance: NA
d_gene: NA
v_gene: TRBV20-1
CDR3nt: TGCAGTGCTAGCTCCGAGTACGAGCAGTACTTC
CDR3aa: CSASSEYEQYF

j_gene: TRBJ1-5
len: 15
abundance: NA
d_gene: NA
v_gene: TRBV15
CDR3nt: TGTGCCACCAGCATATCAGGGGCGACCAATCAGCCCCAGCATTTT
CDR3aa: CATSISGATNQPQHF

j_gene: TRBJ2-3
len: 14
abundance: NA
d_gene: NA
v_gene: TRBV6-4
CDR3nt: TGTGCCAGCAGTGAAGGGGACTCTTCGGATACGCAGTATTTT
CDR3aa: CASSEGDSSDTQYF

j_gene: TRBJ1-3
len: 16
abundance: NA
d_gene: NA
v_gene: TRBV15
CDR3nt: TGTGCCACCAGCCCGAAGGGGGAATACTCTGGAAACACCATATATTTT
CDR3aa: CATSPKGEYSGNTIYF

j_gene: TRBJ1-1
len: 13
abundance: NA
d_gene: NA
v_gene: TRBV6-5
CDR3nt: TGTGCCAGCAGCCAACAGGGTATCACTGAAGCTTTCTTT
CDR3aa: CASSQQGITEAFF

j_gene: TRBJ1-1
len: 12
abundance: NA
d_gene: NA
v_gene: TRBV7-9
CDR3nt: TGTGCCAGCAGCTTAAGAGCGTCACGGACTGACTTC
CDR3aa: CASSLRASRTDF

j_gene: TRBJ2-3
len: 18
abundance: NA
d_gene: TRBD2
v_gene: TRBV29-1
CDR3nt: TGCAGCGCCAAGGGGACTAGCGGGAGGCTCGTCGGCACAGATACGCAGTATTTT
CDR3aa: CSAKGTSGRLVGTDTQYF

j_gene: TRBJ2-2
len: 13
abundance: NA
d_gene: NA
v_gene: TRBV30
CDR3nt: TGTGCCTGGAGTGTACTTAGCCCCGGGGAGCTGTTTTTT
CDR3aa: CAWSVLSPGELFF